The 4 T cell receptor beta chains below all came from one sample that was sequenced in a study of blood T cell repertoires in COVID-19. Generated by immunoSEQ multiplex PCR, the TCRdb table keeps only in-frame clones and is missing some. The sample lists 78,000 or so clones; around 86% were seen once. Input material: peripheral blood. Source of these receptors: a middle-aged man with active or convalescent COVID-19.

The chain joins TRBV27 to TRBJ2-7; TRBD1 agrees at 10 bases. The J segment lost 6 bases and the V segment lost 4 bases, leaving 9 bases of the junction unmatched. The CDR3 runs 15 residues. Germline V CDR1 and CDR2: MNHEY, SMNVEV (reference sequence). DNA of the CDR3: TGTGCCAGCAGTTCAGGTCGACAGGGGGCGGGCGAGCAGTACTTC. Translation: CASSSGRQGAGEQYF.

V gene TRBV18 combines with J gene TRBJ1-2; D unresolved. The CDR3 is 18 residues long. Germline V lookup: CDR1 KGHSH, CDR2 LQKENI. V was pared by 6 bases and J by 5 bases, with 28 bases between. CDR3 nucleotide sequence: TGTGCCAGCTCTCCCAGACAACCGTCTATAGGCGAGTCTTATGGCTACACCTTC. Its translation is CASSPRQPSIGESYGYTF.

This clone was seen once. The J gene is TRBJ2-3, the V gene TRBV4-1; a weak D match, TRBD2 (5 bases). Trimming shortened V by 0 bases and J by 5 bases, and 9 bases separated the two germline ends. This CDR3 comprises 14 residues. Germline CDR1 reads MGHRA; CDR2 reads YSYEKL. CDR3: CASSQERAGDTQYF. As DNA, the CDR3 is TGCGCCAGCAGCCAAGAGCGGGCTGGAGATACGCAGTATTTT.

The V gene is TRBV5-6, the J gene TRBJ1-2, with D possibly TRBD1 on 5 matching bases. V was trimmed by 4 bases and J by 4 bases, leaving 14 bases between them. The germline V gene has CDR1 SGHDT and CDR2 YYEEEE. The CDR3 runs 14 residues. The CDR3 loop is CASSPRQGPYGYTF. Here the CDR3 DNA reads TGTGCCAGCAGCCCGCGGCAGGGCCCCTATGGCTACACCTTC.